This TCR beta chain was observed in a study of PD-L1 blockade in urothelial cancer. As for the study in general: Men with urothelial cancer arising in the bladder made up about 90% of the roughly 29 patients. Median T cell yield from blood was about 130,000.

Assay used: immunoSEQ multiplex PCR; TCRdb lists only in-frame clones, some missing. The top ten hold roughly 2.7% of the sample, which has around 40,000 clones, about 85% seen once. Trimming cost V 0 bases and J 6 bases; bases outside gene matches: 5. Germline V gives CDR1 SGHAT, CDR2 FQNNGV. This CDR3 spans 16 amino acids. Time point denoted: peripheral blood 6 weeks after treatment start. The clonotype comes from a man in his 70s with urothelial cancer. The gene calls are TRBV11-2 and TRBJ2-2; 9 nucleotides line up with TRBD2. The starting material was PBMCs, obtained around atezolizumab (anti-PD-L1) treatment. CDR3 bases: TGTGCCAGCAGCTTAGAGGGACTAGCTTACCCCGGGGAGCTGTTTTTT. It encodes CASSLEGLAYPGELFF.